What follows is one T cell receptor (beta chain) and its context. The germline gene is not matched at one end of the junction; a read error may be the cause. One entry per CDR3 protein results from TCRdb running MiXCR on the reads. The sample lists some 680,000 distinct CDR3 sequences; 35% were seen once. The sample comes from a study of T cell repertoires in cytomegalovirus infection. In germline, CDR1 is MDHEN, CDR2 SYDVKM. The CDR3 sequence is 14 residues long. Sequenced material: PBMCs. The chain recombines TRBV28 with TRBJ2-4, with D perhaps TRBD1 (5 bases). The TCR was taken from a human donor in good health (CMV status not recorded). Some clones in this sample may be carry-over from other donors' samples. CDR3 protein: CASSPSRAINIQYF. The CDR3 nucleotides read TGTGCCAGCAGTCCGAGCAGGGCCATAAACATTCAGTACTTC.